The table lists the clone carrying this T cell receptor (beta chain) with a few counts. The data are from a study of blood T cell repertoires in COVID-19. On the study more broadly: The United States, Italy and Spain were the sources of the acute and convalescent COVID-19 samples. Sample material is recorded as cDNA or gDNA derived from T cells, B-cell-depleted T cells, or PBMCs.

Germline CDR1 reads SNHLY; CDR2 reads FYNNEI. The CDR3 spans 14 residues. J lost 6 bases, V lost 7 bases, and 9 bases had no gene match. Original processing notes: Amplification of reference gene primers provided the estimated nucleated cell counts. Repertoires were generated with immunoSEQ multiplex PCR, while TCRdb's copy carries only in-frame clones and drops some. Clone size and V and J calls were adopted from that table, with D and trimming inferred from the DNA. The sample consists of fewer than 200,000 clones, roughly 80% of them appearing once. The chain has TRBV2 and TRBJ1-2; 9 bases are shared with TRBD1. Sequenced input: peripheral blood. The TCR was taken from a man between 65 and 80 years old with acute or convalescent COVID-19. The CDR3 DNA is TGTGCCAGCACTCCGGACAGGGGCGACAATGGCTACACCTTC. Its translation is CASTPDRGDNGYTF.